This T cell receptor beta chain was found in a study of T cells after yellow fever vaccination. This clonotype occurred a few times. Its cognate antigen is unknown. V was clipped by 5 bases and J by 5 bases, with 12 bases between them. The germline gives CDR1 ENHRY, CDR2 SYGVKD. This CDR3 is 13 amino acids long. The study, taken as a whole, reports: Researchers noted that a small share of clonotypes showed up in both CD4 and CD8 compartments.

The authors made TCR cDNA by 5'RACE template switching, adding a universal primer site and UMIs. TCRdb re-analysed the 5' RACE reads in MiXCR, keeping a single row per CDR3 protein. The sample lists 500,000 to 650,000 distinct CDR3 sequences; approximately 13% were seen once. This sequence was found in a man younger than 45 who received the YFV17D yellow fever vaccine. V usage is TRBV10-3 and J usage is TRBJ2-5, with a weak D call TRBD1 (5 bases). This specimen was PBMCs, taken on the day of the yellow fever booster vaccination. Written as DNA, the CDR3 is TGTGCCATCAGTACTCAACAGGAGGAGACCCAGTACTTC. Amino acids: CAISTQQEETQYF.